Below, one T cell receptor (beta chain) is given with its context. The sample originates from a study of PD-1 blockade in classical Hodgkin lymphoma. The ends were cut back, 10 bases at V and 4 bases at J, with 18 bases in the middle. Germline lookup yields CDR1 MNHEY and CDR2 SMNVEV (reference sequence). There are 14 residues in the CDR3. Some clones are missing from TCRdb's copy, which holds only in-frame ones; the method was immunoSEQ multiplex PCR. The sample lists 13,000 or so clones, around 77% occurring once. All patients experienced relapse after autologous stem cell transplantation, and brentuximab vedotin exposure was variable.

The sequence was collected from a human donor with classical Hodgkin lymphoma. Material: peripheral blood mononuclear cells (PBMCs), obtained at baseline. The chain employs TRBV27 and TRBJ2-3; the D is unclear. The CDR3 spells CATRFVINADTQYF. Here the CDR3 DNA reads TGTGCCACCCGATTTGTGATCAATGCAGATACGCAGTATTTT.